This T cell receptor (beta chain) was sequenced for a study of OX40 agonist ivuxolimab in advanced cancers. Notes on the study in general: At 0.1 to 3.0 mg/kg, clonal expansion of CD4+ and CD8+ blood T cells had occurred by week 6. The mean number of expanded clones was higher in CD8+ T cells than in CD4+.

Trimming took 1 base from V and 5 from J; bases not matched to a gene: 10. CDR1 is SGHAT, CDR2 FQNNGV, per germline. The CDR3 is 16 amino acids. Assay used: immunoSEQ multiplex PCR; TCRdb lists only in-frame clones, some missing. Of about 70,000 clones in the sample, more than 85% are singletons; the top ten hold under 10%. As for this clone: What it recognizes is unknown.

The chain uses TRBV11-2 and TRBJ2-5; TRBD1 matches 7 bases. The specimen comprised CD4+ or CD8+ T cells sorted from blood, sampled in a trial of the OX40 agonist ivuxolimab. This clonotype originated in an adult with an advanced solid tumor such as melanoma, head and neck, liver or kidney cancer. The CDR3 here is CASSLGSQGERETQYF. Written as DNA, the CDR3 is TGTGCCAGCAGCTTAGGATCGCAGGGGGAGAGGGAGACCCAGTACTTC.